This note documents a single TCR beta chain sequence. The antigen is unknown. This sample was included in a study of cytomegalovirus exposure and HLA in healthy donors. Study-level background: Later, an analysis reported that the 130 or so validation repertoires had used the same platform as the roughly 680 first-cohort repertoires.

Losses at the gene ends were 2 bases for V and 3 bases for J; bases not matched to a gene: 0. Germline lookup yields CDR1 WSHSY and CDR2 SAAADI. The CDR3 is 13 amino acids. General study results and limits: The investigators catalogued 160 or so TCR beta chains as cytomegalovirus-associated. In vitro testing confirmed a few CMV-associated chains as specific for CMV antigens.

The protocol was immunoSEQ multiplex PCR, while the TCRdb copy is restricted to in-frame clones and leaves out a portion. The sample has around 220,000 clones, almost 90% seen once. The donors were members of the roughly 130-subject validation cohort (separate from the roughly 700-subject first cohort). The V and J genes are TRBV10-2 and TRBJ1-2, with TRBD1 matching over 7 bases. The sample consisted of PBMCs. The receptor comes from a woman younger than 35 in good health and CMV-seronegative. The CDR3 sequence is CASSEQGDYGYTF. CDR3 DNA sequence: TGCGCCAGCAGTGAGCAGGGGGACTATGGCTACACCTTC.